Each of the 20 T cell receptor beta chains below was sequenced from the same sample in a study of T cells in Graves' hyperthyroidism and ophthalmopathy. TCR beta CDR3 region amplification was performed from RNA transcripts. With the HTBI primer set, the TCR CDR3 went through a first round of RT-PCR. TCRdb ran MiXCR on the multiplex PCR reads and lists one entry per CDR3 protein. The sample yields over 500,000 distinct CDR3 sequences, roughly 18% seen once. The specimen was blood. The receptors shown here come from a woman aged 18-29 years with Graves' ophthalmopathy.

This clonotype was seen repeatedly, ten times or more. The chain combines TRBV5-6 with TRBJ2-7, with D possibly TRBD2 on 6 matching bases. The CDR3 runs 15 residues. Deletions cut 2 bases from V and 7 bases from J, with 19 bases between. Looked up from germline, CDR1 is SGHDT and CDR2 is YYEEEE. The CDR3 sequence: CASSFDSINGGEQYF. In nucleotides, the CDR3 is TGTGCCAGCAGCTTCGACTCGATAAACGGAGGGGAGCAGTACTTC. Supplemented by reference TRBV5-6 and TRBJ2-7, the full variable domain reads DAGVTQSPTHLIKTRGQQVTLRCSPKSGHDTVSWYQQALGQGPQFIFQYYEEEERQRGNFPDRFSGHQFPNYSSELNVNALLLGDSALYLCASSFDSINGGEQYFGPGTRLTVT.

The CDR3 DNA sequence: TGTGCCAGTAGTCCTTCCTTTATTGGAGAGACCCAGTACTTC. Residues: CASSPSFIGETQYF. V usage is TRBV19 and J usage is TRBJ2-5; D gene unclear. V lost 5 bases and J 4 bases, leaving 14 bases between the germline ends. This CDR3 contains 14 residues. Germline V CDR1 and CDR2: LNHDA, SQIVND (reference sequence).

This clonotype was seen repeatedly, ten times or more. The CDR3: CASRMPPSGDLYF. The CDR3 DNA follows: TGCGCCAGCAGAATGCCCCCCTCAGGTGATCTGTATTTT. This chain joins TRBV5-1 and TRBJ2-3; no definite D call. Trimming removed 5 bases at V and 14 bases at J, with 21 bases between. The length of the CDR3 is 13 residues. The germline V gene encodes CDR1 SGHRS and CDR2 YFSETQ.

This rearrangement joins TRBV30 to TRBJ2-3, with 7 bases identical to TRBD2. V lost 4 bases to trimming and J lost 2 bases; unmatched junction nucleotides: 6. The CDR3 runs 14 residues. CDR1 is GTSNPN, CDR2 SVGIG, per germline (reference sequence). This CDR3 is CAWTSGPTTDTQYF. CDR3 nucleotide sequence: TGTGCCTGGACTAGCGGACCCACCACAGATACGCAGTATTTT.

This clonotype was counted between two and nine times. The V call is TRBV6-1, the J call TRBJ1-2, with D possibly TRBD1 on 6 matching bases. Germline V gene sequence: CDR1 MNHNS, CDR2 SASEGT. V lost 0 bases, J lost 8 bases, and 13 bases lay in between. The CDR3 has 14 residues. CDR3: CASSEAPRGDGYTF. The CDR3 region has the DNA TGTGCCAGCAGTGAAGCCCCCAGGGGCGACGGCTACACCTTC.

The chain uses TRBV6-1 and TRBJ2-7; 9 bases map to TRBD1. The length of the CDR3 is 14 residues. Germline CDR1 MNHNS, CDR2 SASEGT. V trimming: 6 bases; J trimming: 3 bases; junction bases outside the gene matches: 6. The CDR3 sequence: CASSRYRGHYEQYF. For the CDR3, the DNA is TGTGCCAGCAGCCGATACAGGGGGCACTACGAGCAGTACTTC.

The chain combines TRBV20-1 with TRBJ2-7; D unresolved. The germline V gene encodes CDR1 DFQATT and CDR2 SNEGSKA (reference sequence). This CDR3 region has 13 residues. Trimming left V 6 bases short and J 0 bases short, with 12 bases between. The CDR3 is CSARLGSSYEQYF. The CDR3 bases are TGCAGTGCAAGACTCGGTAGCTCCTACGAGCAGTACTTC.

The gene calls are TRBV19 and TRBJ2-7; D possibly corresponds to TRBD2 (5 bases). The germline V gene encodes CDR1 LNHDA and CDR2 SQIVND (reference sequence). The CDR3 totals 14 residues. V dropped 3 bases and J dropped 2 bases, with 11 bases sitting between them. CDR3 sequence (DNA): TGTGCCAGTAGTATTTATCCGGGGACCTACGAGCAGTACTTC. Translated: CASSIYPGTYEQYF. Full variable domain (outside the CDR3, taken from reference TRBV19 and TRBJ2-7): DGGITQSPKYLFRKEGQNVTLSCEQNLNHDAMYWYRQDPGQGLRLIYYSQIVNDFQKGDIAEGYSVSREKKESFPLTVTSAQKNPTAFYLCASSIYPGTYEQYFGPGTRLTVT.

This clonotype has only a few counts. The chain carries TRBV28 and TRBJ2-6; 8 bases map to TRBD1. Germline V gives CDR1 MDHEN, CDR2 SYDVKM. V shed 2 bases, J shed 0 bases, and the junction held 9 bases outside the gene matches. The CDR3 has 19 amino acids. CDR3 sequence: CASSLVGQAYRSGANVLTF. CDR3 coding DNA: TGTGCCAGCAGTTTAGTGGGACAGGCGTACCGCTCTGGGGCCAACGTCCTGACTTTC.

V is TRBV7-2 and J is TRBJ2-3; 10 nucleotides match TRBD2. CDR3 length equals 17 residues. The germline V gene has CDR1 SGHTA and CDR2 FQGNSA. With V trimmed by 3 bases and J by 8 bases, 14 bases remained unmatched. The CDR3 sequence: CASSFPLQGLAKGTQYF. The DNA of the CDR3 is TGTGCCAGCAGCTTCCCCCTCCAGGGACTAGCGAAGGGTACGCAGTATTTT.

This clonotype was recorded many times. The CDR3 coding sequence is TGTGCCAGCAGTGAAGACTACTGGAACACTGAAGCTTTCTTT. This codes for CASSEDYWNTEAFF. V is TRBV6-1 and J is TRBJ1-1; no reliable D call. Germline assignment: CDR1 MNHNS and CDR2 SASEGT. The CDR3 runs to 14 residues. V was shortened by 1 base and J by 1 base, with 7 bases between the two germline ends.

This clonotype was recorded many times. The chain combines TRBV10-3 with TRBJ1-5, with TRBD1 as a possible D gene (5 bases). From germline, CDR1 is ENHRY and CDR2 SYGVKD. The ends were cut back, 2 bases at V and 5 bases at J, with 10 bases in the middle. This CDR3 contains 14 residues. The CDR3 reads CAISEGLGDQPQHF. CDR3 DNA sequence: TGTGCCATCAGTGAGGGACTGGGGGATCAGCCCCAGCATTTT.

The chain uses TRBV5-6 and TRBJ2-3; TRBD1 might be the D (5 bases). The CDR3 has 15 residues. CDR1 SGHDT and CDR2 YYEEEE come from the germline V gene. The ends were cut back, 3 bases at V and 2 bases at J, with 13 bases in the middle. Here the CDR3 DNA reads TGTGCCAGCAGCTCAACCAGGGATTCCACAGATACGCAGTATTTT. The encoded protein is CASSSTRDSTDTQYF. Variable domain in full (rest from reference TRBV5-6 and TRBJ2-3): DAGVTQSPTHLIKTRGQQVTLRCSPKSGHDTVSWYQQALGQGPQFIFQYYEEEERQRGNFPDRFSGHQFPNYSSELNVNALLLGDSALYLCASSSTRDSTDTQYFGPGTRLTVL.

At least ten counts were recorded for this clonotype. Written as DNA, the CDR3 is TGTGCCAGCAGGGTAACAGGGTTTAATTCACCCCTCCACTTT. Encoded protein: CASRVTGFNSPLHF. The chain couples TRBV27 to TRBJ1-6, with D possibly matching TRBD1 (6 bases). Germline V gives CDR1 MNHEY, CDR2 SMNVEV (reference sequence). CDR3 length equals 14 residues. The V end lost 6 bases, the J end lost 6 bases, and 12 bases lay between the germline ends.

This clonotype was observed many times. This chain links TRBV27 with TRBJ1-1; D is perhaps TRBD1 (6 bases). V lost 6 bases and J 7 bases, leaving 15 bases between the germline ends. Germline CDR1 reads MNHEY; CDR2 reads SMNVEV (reference sequence). The CDR3 runs 13 residues. DNA for the CDR3: TGTGCCAGCAGCGCCGGGACAATTAATGAAGCTTTCTTT. It yields the protein CASSAGTINEAFF.

This clonotype was detected ten times or more. The chain is built from TRBV27 and TRBJ1-1; 8 positions agree with TRBD1. The CDR3 loop spans 13 amino acids. Germline lookup yields CDR1 MNHEY and CDR2 SMNVEV (reference sequence). The ends lost 3 bases at V and 5 bases at J; junction bases unmatched: 2. CDR3 in amino acids: CASSFRGQTEAFF. DNA of the CDR3: TGTGCCAGCAGTTTCAGGGGGCAGACTGAAGCTTTCTTT.

This sequence joins TRBV6-5 and TRBJ1-2; D call uncertain. CDR1 and CDR2 from the germline V gene are MNHEY and SVGAGI. The CDR3 length is 13 residues. V was cut by 0 bases and J by 4 bases, with 6 bases left in between. DNA of the CDR3: TGTGCCAGCAGTTACTCTATGGCCTATGGCTACACCTTC. This encodes CASSYSMAYGYTF.

V and J are TRBV20-1 and TRBJ2-5; possible D gene TRBD2, 7 bases. The V end lost 5 bases, the J end lost 2 bases, and 12 bases lay between the germline ends. The CDR3 consists of 13 residues. Looked up from germline, CDR1 is DFQATT and CDR2 is SNEGSKA (reference sequence). DNA of the CDR3: TGCAGTGCTCTGGGGGGGGCTCAAGAGACCCAGTACTTC. Translation: CSALGGAQETQYF.

The chain links TRBV9 to TRBJ1-2; TRBD1 matches 8 bases. J was trimmed by 2 bases and V by 3 bases; bases with no gene match: 9. The CDR3 runs 16 residues. CDR1 is SGDLS, CDR2 YYNGEE, per germline. This CDR3 reads CASSATQGGPNYGYTF. DNA of the CDR3: TGTGCCAGCAGCGCAACACAGGGGGGGCCCAACTATGGCTACACCTTC.

This clonotype was recorded at least ten times. The chain combines TRBV7-2 with TRBJ2-7; D perhaps matches TRBD2 (6 bases). CDR3 size: 15 residues. The germline gives CDR1 SGHTA, CDR2 FQGNSA. Trimming took off 5 bases at V and 4 bases at J, with 18 bases between the two ends. The CDR3: CASSTFAGRGYEQYF. DNA for the CDR3: TGTGCCAGCAGCACCTTTGCGGGACGGGGGTACGAGCAGTACTTC.